The 13 T cell receptor beta chains in this list originate from one sample, sequenced in a study of graft-versus-host responses after intestinal transplantation. Their antigens remain unidentified. Libraries were prepared by immunoSEQ multiplex PCR; TCRdb keeps only in-frame clonotypes and omits some of them. The sample includes about 120,000 clones, over 75% seen only once; the top ten take approximately 0.18%. Material: unstimulated CD4+ T cells sorted from spleen or lymph node cells, obtained before intestinal transplant. The source of these receptors is a human donor who received an intestinal transplant.

This clone was recorded once. V gene TRBV29-1 combines with J gene TRBJ2-2; D uncertain. Germline CDR1 is SQVTM and CDR2 is ANQGSEA. This CDR3 is built from 12 residues. The V gene lost 7 bases and the J gene lost 2 bases, with 8 bases spanning the gap. Here the CDR3 reads CSALINTGELFF. DNA for the CDR3: TGCAGCGCTCTAATTAACACCGGGGAGCTGTTTTTT.

This clone was seen a single time. The chain links TRBV5-4 to TRBJ2-7; perhaps TRBD1 as D (7 bases). Germline-derived CDR1 and CDR2 are SGHNT and YYREEE (reference sequence). This CDR3 region has 15 residues. V lost 0 bases to trimming and J lost 7 bases, with 17 bases between them. CDR3 sequence: CASSLVQGSRGEQYF. Here the CDR3 DNA reads TGTGCCAGCAGCTTGGTACAGGGGTCCCGGGGGGAGCAGTACTTC.

The V gene is TRBV5-1, the J gene TRBJ1-5, with D perhaps TRBD1 (5 bases). V was trimmed by 1 base and J by 7 bases, leaving 12 bases between them. Germline V CDR1 and CDR2: SGHRS, YFSETQ. The CDR3 extends over 14 amino acids. This chain's CDR3 is CASSLLGGSQPQHF. The DNA of the CDR3 is TGCGCCAGCAGCTTGTTGGGGGGGAGCCAGCCCCAGCATTTT.

The genes are TRBV29-1 and TRBJ2-3; D perhaps matches TRBD2 (5 bases). Germline values: CDR1 SQVTM, CDR2 ANQGSEA. V lost 5 bases, J lost 3 bases, and 9 bases lay in between. CDR3 size: 12 residues. The CDR3 reads CSVLTRTDTQYF. Here the CDR3 DNA reads TGCAGCGTTCTCACTAGGACAGATACGCAGTATTTT.

The rearrangement joins TRBV18 to TRBJ1-1; D gene uncertain. Germline-derived CDR1 and CDR2 are KGHSH and LQKENI. The CDR3 loop spans 15 amino acids. V was pared by 6 bases and J by 5 bases, with 19 bases between. CDR3 sequence reads: CASSRYSEGRTEAFF. The CDR3 bases are TGTGCCAGCTCCAGGTATAGTGAAGGGAGGACTGAAGCTTTCTTT.

The gene calls are TRBV2 and TRBJ1-2; unclear D gene. The CDR3 loop spans 13 amino acids. Trimming removed 3 bases at V and 10 bases at J, with 15 bases between. CDR1 SNHLY and CDR2 FYNNEI come from the germline V gene. The CDR3 here is CASSERAEGNYTF. The CDR3 nucleotides read TGTGCCAGCAGTGAGAGGGCAGAAGGTAACTACACCTTC.

The V gene is TRBV18, the J gene TRBJ2-7; D remains unclear. CDR1 is KGHSH, CDR2 LQKENI, per germline. The CDR3 runs to 15 residues. V lost 1 base, J lost 7 bases, and 17 bases lay in between. DNA of the CDR3: TGTGCCAGCTCACCACAGTCAGTCCCCCAGGAAGAGCAGTACTTC. It translates to CASSPQSVPQEEQYF.

In its sample, this clone was seen once. The V gene is TRBV4-3, the J gene TRBJ2-1; 12 bases agree with TRBD2. The CDR3 has 20 amino acids. Per germline, CDR1 LGHNA and CDR2 YSLEER. Germline trimming cut 2 bases from V and 5 bases from J; bases unmatched to any gene: 16. The CDR3 is CASSQLLGLAGGPPHNEQFF. DNA of the CDR3: TGCGCCAGCAGCCAACTCCTCGGGCTAGCGGGGGGGCCCCCCCACAATGAGCAGTTCTTC.

The V gene is TRBV21-1, the J gene TRBJ1-6. TRBV21-1 is annotated as a pseudogene. The CDR3 length is 19 residues. The CDR3 DNA sequence: TGTGCCAGCAGGGTCGGGGAGGTAACTTCTCCCTCCTATAATTCACCCCTCCACTTT. Its translation: CASRVGEVTSPSYNSPLHF.

The chain employs TRBV6-1 and TRBJ1-2, with D uncertain. Trimming shortened V by 3 bases and J by 2 bases, and 10 bases separated the two germline ends. This CDR3 comprises 14 residues. Germline CDR1 is MNHNS and CDR2 is SASEGT. The CDR3 nucleotides read TGTGCCAGCAGTGAGTTCACTCTGAACTATGGCTACACCTTC. Protein product: CASSEFTLNYGYTF.

V is TRBV7-2 and J is TRBJ2-2; 15 bases are a match to TRBD2. The length of the CDR3 is 17 residues. CDR1 is SGHTA and CDR2 is FQGNSA in the germline V gene. Germline trimming cut 4 bases from V and 2 bases from J; bases unmatched to any gene: 2. The CDR3: CASSSGLAGGNTGELFF. CDR3 sequence (DNA): TGTGCCAGCAGCTCGGGACTAGCGGGGGGCAACACCGGGGAGCTGTTTTTT.

This chain joins TRBV7-9 and TRBJ1-2, with TRBD1 matching 8 bases. The V gene's germline CDR1 is SEHNR and CDR2 FQNEAQ (reference sequence). V was clipped by 5 bases and J by 3 bases; unmatched bases: 5. The CDR3 sequence is 14 residues long. CDR3 coding DNA: TGTGCCAGCAGCCCCCTGGACAGGGACTATGGCTACACCTTC. Its protein is CASSPLDRDYGYTF.

The chain is built from TRBV6-6 and TRBJ2-7; tentative D call: TRBD1 (6 bases). From germline, CDR1 is MNHNY and CDR2 SVGAGI (reference sequence). Trimming stripped 5 bases from V and 2 bases from J, with 10 bases between. This CDR3 has 13 residues. CDR3 loop: CASSPDSPYEQYF. The CDR3 nucleotides are TGTGCCAGCAGTCCGGACAGCCCCTACGAGCAGTACTTC.